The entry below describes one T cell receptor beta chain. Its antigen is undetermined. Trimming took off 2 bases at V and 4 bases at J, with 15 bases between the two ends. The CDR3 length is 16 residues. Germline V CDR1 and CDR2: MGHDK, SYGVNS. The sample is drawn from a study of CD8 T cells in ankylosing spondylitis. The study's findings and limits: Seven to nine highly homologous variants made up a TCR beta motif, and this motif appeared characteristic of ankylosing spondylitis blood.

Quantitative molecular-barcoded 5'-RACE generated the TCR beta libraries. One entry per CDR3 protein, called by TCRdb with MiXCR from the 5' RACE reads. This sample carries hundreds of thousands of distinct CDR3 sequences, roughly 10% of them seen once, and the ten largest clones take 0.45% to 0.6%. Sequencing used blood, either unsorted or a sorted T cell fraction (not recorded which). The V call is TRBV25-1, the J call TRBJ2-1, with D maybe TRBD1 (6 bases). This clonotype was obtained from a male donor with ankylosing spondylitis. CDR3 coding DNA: TGTGCCAGCAGTGAAGTGCGACCTAGGGGGTACAATGAGCAGTTCTTC. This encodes CASSEVRPRGYNEQFF.